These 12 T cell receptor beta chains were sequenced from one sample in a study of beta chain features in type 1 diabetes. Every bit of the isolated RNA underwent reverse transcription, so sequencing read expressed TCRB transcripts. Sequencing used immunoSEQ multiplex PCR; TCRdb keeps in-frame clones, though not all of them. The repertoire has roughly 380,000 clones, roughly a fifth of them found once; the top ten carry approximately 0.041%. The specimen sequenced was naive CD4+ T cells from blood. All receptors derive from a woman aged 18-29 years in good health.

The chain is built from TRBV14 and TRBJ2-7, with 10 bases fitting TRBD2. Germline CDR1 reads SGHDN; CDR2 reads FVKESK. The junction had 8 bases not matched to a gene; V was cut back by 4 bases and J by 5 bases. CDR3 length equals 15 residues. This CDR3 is CASSLIGSGRHEQYF. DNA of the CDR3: TGTGCCAGCAGCCTGATTGGTAGCGGGAGGCACGAGCAGTACTTC.

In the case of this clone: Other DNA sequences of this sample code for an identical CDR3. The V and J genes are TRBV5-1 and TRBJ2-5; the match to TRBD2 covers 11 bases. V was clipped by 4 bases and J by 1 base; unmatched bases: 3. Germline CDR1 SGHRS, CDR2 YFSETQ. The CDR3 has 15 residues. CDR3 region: CASSGTSGSQETQYF. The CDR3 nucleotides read TGCGCCAGCAGCGGTACTAGCGGGAGCCAAGAGACCCAGTACTTC. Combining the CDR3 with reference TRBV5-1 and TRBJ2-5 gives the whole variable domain KAGVTQTPRYLIKTRGQQVTLSCSPISGHRSVSWYQQTPGQGLQFLFEYFSETQRNKGNFPGRFSGRQFSNSRSEMNVSTLELGDSALYLCASSGTSGSQETQYFGPGTRLLVL.

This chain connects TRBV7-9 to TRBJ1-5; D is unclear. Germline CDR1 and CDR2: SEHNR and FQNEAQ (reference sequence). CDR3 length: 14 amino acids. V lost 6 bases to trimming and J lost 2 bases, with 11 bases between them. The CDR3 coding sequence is TGTGCCAGCAGACCTATAACGGGCAATCAGCCCCAGCATTTT. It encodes CASRPITGNQPQHF.

CDR3 sequence (DNA): TGTGCCAGCAGCCCAGAAGCTAACTATGGCTACACCTTC. This translates into CASSPEANYGYTF. V usage is TRBV11-1 and J usage is TRBJ1-2; D gene uncertain. Germline values: CDR1 SGHAT, CDR2 FQDESV (reference sequence). With 5 bases removed from V and 0 bases from J, the gap between germline ends came to 7 bases. The CDR3 has 13 amino acids.

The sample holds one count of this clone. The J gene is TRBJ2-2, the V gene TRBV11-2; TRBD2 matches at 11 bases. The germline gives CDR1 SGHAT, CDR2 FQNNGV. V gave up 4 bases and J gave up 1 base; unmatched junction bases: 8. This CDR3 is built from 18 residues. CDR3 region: CASSSPTSGARNTGELFF. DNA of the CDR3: TGTGCCAGCAGCTCCCCGACTAGCGGGGCCCGGAACACCGGGGAGCTGTTTTTT.

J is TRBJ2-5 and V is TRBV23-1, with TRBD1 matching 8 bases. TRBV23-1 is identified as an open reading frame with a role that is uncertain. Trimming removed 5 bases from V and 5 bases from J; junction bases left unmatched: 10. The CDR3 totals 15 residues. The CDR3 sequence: CASSAYRGCRETQYF. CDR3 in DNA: TGCGCCAGCAGTGCCTACAGGGGGTGTAGGGAGACCCAGTACTTC.

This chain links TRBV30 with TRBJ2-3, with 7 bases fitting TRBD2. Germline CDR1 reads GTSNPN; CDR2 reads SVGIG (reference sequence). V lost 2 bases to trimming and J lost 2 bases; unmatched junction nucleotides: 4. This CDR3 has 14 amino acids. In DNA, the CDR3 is TGTGCCTGGAGTAGGCGGGAGCCCACAGATACGCAGTATTTT. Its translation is CAWSRREPTDTQYF.

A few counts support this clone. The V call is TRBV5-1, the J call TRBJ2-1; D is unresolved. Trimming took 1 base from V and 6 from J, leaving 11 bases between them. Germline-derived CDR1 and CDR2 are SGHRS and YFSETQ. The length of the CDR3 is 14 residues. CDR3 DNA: TGCGCCAGCAGCTTGTTCAGTCAGTCCAATGAGCAGTTCTTC. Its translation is CASSLFSQSNEQFF.

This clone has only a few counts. This CDR3 reads CASSRQTSALSYNEQFF. In nucleotides, the CDR3 is TGTGCCAGCAGCCGACAGACTAGCGCCCTCTCCTACAATGAGCAGTTCTTC. V gene TRBV7-2 combines with J gene TRBJ2-1, with 8 bases matching TRBD2. V lost 5 bases, J lost 0 bases, and 9 bases stayed unmatched. The CDR3 has 17 amino acids. Germline assignment: CDR1 SGHTA and CDR2 FQGNSA.

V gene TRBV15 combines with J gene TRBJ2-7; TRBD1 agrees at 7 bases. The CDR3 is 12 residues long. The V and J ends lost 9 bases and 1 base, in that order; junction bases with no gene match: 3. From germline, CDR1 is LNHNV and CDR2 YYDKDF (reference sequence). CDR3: CATRGQSYEQYF. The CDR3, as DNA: TGTGCCACGAGGGGACAGTCCTACGAGCAGTACTTC. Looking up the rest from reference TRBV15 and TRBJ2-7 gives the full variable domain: DAMVIQNPRYQVTQFGKPVTLSCSQTLNHNVMYWYQQKSSQAPKLLFHYYDKDFNNEADTPDNFQSRRPNTSFCFLDIRSPGLGDTAMYLCATRGQSYEQYFGPGTRLTVT.

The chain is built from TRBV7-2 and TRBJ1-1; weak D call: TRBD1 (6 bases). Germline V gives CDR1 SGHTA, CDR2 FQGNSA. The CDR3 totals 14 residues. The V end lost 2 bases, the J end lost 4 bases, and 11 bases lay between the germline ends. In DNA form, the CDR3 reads TGTGCCAGCAGCTTACGGGGGGGGGCCACTGAAGCTTTCTTT. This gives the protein CASSLRGGATEAFF.

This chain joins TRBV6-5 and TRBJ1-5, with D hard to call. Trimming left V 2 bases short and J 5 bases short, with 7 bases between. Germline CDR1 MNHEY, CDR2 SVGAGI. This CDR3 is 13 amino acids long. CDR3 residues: CASSYKEYQPQHF. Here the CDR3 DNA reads TGTGCCAGCAGTTACAAAGAGTATCAGCCCCAGCATTTT.